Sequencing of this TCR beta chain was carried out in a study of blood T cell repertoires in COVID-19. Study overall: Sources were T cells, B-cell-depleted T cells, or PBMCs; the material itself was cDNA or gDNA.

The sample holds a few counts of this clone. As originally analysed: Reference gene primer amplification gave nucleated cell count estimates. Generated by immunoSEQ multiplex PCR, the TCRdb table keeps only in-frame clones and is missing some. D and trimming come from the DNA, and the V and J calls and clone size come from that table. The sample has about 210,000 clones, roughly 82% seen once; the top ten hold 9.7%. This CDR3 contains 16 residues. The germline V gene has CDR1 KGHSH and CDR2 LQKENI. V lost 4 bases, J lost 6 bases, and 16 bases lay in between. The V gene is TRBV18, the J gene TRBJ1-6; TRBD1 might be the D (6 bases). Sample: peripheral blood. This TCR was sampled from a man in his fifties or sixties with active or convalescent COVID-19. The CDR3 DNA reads TGTGCCAGCTCACGCACAGGGATCTGGGCTAATTCACCCCTCCACTTT. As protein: CASSRTGIWANSPLHF.